This T cell receptor (beta chain) was retrieved from a study of cytomegalovirus exposure and HLA in healthy donors. 13 Jbeta primers and 60 Vbeta primers were used for the PCR. The protocol was immunoSEQ multiplex PCR, while the TCRdb copy is restricted to in-frame clones and leaves out a portion. The repertoire consists of 55,000 to 75,000 clones, with 75% occurring once and the leading ten covering around 7%. Germline-derived CDR1 and CDR2 are ENHRY and SYGVKD. The CDR3 runs to 12 residues. Trimming pared 5 bases from V and 9 bases from J, leaving 14 bases between. Sequenced input: PBMCs. This TCR was sampled from a woman aged 25-40 years in good health and CMV-seropositive. This chain connects TRBV10-3 to TRBJ2-7, with D perhaps matching TRBD2 (6 bases). As DNA, the CDR3 is TGTGCCATCAGTACAGGCCAGGAGGGGCAGTACTTC. As protein: CAISTGQEGQYF.